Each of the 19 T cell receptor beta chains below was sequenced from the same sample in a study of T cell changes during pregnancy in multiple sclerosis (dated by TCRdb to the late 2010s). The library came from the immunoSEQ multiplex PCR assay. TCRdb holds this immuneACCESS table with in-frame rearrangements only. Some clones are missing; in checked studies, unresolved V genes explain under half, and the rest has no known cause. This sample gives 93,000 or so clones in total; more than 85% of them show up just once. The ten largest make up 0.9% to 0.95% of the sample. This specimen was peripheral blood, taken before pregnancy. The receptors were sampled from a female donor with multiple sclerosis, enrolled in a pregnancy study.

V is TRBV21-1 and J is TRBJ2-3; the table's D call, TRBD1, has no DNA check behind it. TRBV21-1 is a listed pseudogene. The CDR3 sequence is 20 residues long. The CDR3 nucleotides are TGTGCCAGCAGCAAAGAGGGCAGGGGGAAGTTTCCCCTCCCGCCAGATACGCAGTATTTT. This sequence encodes CASSKEGRGKFPLPPDTQYF.

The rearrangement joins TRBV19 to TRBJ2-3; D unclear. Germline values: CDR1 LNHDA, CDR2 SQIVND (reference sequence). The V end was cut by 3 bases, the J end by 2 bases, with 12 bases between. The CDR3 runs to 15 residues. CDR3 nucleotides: TGTGCCAGTAGTATCTTCTGGAGTTCCACAGATACGCAGTATTTT. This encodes CASSIFWSSTDTQYF.

The CDR3: CASSLVGRVVGGYTF. The CDR3 DNA reads TGCGCCAGCAGCTTGGTGGGCAGGGTGGTAGGCGGCTACACCTTC. V gene TRBV5-1 combines with J gene TRBJ1-2; a weak D match, TRBD1 (5 bases). CDR1 is SGHRS, CDR2 YFSETQ, per germline. The ends were cut back, 0 bases at V and 8 bases at J, with 17 bases in the middle. CDR3 length: 15 residues.

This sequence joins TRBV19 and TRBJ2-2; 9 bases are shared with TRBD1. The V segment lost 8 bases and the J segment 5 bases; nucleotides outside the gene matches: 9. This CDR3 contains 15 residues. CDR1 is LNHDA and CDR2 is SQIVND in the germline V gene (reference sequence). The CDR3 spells CASGSGGQGTGELFF. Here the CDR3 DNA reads TGTGCCAGTGGGTCGGGAGGACAGGGGACCGGGGAGCTGTTTTTT. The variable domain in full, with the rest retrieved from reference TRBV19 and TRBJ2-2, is DGGITQSPKYLFRKEGQNVTLSCEQNLNHDAMYWYRQDPGQGLRLIYYSQIVNDFQKGDIAEGYSVSREKKESFPLTVTSAQKNPTAFYLCASGSGGQGTGELFFGEGSRLTVL.

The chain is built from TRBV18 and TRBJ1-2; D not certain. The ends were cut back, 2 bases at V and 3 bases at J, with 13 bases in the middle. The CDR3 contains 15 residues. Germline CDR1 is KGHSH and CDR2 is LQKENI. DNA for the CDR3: TGTGCCAGCTCACCATCCCGTAACTCCGACTATGGCTACACCTTC. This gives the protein CASSPSRNSDYGYTF.

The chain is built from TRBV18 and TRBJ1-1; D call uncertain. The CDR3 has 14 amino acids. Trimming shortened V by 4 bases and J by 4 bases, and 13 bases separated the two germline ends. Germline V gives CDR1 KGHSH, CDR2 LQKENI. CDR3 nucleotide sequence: TGTGCCAGCTCACTCCGGAGGGAGATCACTGAAGCTTTCTTT. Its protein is CASSLRREITEAFF. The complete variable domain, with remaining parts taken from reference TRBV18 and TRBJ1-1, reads NAGVMQNPRHLVRRRGQEARLRCSPMKGHSHVYWYRQLPEEGLKFMVYLQKENIIDESGMPKERFSAEFPKEGPSILRIQQVVRGDSAAYFCASSLRREITEAFFGQGTRLTVV.

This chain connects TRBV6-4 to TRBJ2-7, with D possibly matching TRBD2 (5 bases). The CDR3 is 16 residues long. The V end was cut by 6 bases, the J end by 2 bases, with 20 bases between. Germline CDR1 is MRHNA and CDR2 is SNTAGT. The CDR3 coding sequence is TGTGCCAGCAGATCGAACTACGCCGGGATCCCCTACGAGCAGTACTTC. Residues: CASRSNYAGIPYEQYF.

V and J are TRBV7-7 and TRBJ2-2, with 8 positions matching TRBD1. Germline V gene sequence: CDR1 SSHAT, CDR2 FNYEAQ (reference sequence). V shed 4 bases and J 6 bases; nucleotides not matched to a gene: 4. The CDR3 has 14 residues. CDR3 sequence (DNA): TGTGCCAGCAGCTCTCAACAGGGGGCCGGGGAGCTGTTTTTT. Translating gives CASSSQQGAGELFF.

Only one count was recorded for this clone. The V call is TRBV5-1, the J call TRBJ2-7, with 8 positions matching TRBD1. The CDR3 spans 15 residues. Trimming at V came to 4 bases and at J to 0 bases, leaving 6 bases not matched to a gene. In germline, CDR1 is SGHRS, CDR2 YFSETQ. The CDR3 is CASSRDRMSSYEQYF. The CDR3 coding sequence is TGCGCCAGCAGCCGGGACAGGATGAGCTCCTACGAGCAGTACTTC.

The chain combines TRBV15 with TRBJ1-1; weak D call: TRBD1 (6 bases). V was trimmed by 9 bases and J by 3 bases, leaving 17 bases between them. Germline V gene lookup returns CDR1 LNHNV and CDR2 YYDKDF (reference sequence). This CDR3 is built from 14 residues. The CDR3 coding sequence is TGTGCCACAGCCGGCAGGGGCGGATACACTGAAGCTTTCTTT. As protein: CATAGRGGYTEAFF.

The CDR3 sequence: CASSEAEPGVETQYF. CDR3 DNA sequence: TGTGCCAGCAGTGAAGCGGAGCCCGGGGTGGAGACCCAGTACTTC. The chain has TRBV2 and TRBJ2-5; a possible D gene is TRBD2 (5 bases). V was cut by 0 bases and J by 5 bases, with 13 bases left in between. The CDR3 length is 15 residues. Germline V CDR1 and CDR2: SNHLY, FYNNEI.

CDR3 bases: TGCGCCAGCACTAACTATACGACCGGGGGTAATGGCTACACCTTC. It is translated as CASTNYTTGGNGYTF. This chain uses TRBV23-1 with TRBJ1-2, with a weak D call TRBD1 (5 bases). TRBV23-1 is labeled an ORF, and its function is uncertain. The CDR3 is 15 residues long. V was pared by 7 bases and J by 6 bases, with 21 bases between.

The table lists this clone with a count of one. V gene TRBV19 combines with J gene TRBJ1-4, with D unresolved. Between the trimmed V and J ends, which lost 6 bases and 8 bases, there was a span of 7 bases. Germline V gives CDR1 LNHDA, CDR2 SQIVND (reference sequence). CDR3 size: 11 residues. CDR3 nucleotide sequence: TGTGCCAGTAGGGTGGGCGAAAAACTGTTTTTT. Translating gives CASRVGEKLFF.

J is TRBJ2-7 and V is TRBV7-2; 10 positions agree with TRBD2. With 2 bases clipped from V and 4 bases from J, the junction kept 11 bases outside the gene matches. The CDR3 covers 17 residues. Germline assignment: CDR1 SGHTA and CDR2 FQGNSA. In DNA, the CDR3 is TGTGCCAGCAGCTTATGGGCTAGCGGGAGTCCAACTTACGAGCAGTACTTC. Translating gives CASSLWASGSPTYEQYF.

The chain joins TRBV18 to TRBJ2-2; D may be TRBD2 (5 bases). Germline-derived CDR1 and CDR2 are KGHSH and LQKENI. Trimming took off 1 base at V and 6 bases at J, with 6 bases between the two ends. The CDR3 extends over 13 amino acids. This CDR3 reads CASSPQGAGELFF. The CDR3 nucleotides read TGTGCCAGCTCACCACAGGGAGCCGGGGAGCTGTTTTTT.

As DNA, the CDR3 is TGTGCCAGCAGTGACAGGACAGCGTTAAACTATGGCTACACCTTC. It yields the protein CASSDRTALNYGYTF. The chain recombines TRBV25-1 with TRBJ1-2; a possible D gene is TRBD1 (6 bases). CDR1 is MGHDK and CDR2 is SYGVNS in the germline V gene. There are 15 residues in the CDR3. Trimming pared 3 bases from V and 2 bases from J, leaving 13 bases between.

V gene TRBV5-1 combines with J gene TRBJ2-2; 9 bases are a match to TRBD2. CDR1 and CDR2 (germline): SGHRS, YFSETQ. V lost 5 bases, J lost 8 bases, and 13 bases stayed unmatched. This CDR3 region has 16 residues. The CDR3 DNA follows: TGCGCCAGCAGTTCTAGCGGGAAGACTACCGGTGGGGAGCTGTTTTTT. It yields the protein CASSSSGKTTGGELFF.

CDR3 loop: CASGQTSGTTDTQYF. Here the CDR3 DNA reads TGTGCCAGCGGCCAGACTAGCGGTACCACAGATACGCAGTATTTT. The rearrangement links TRBV7-9 to TRBJ2-3; TRBD2 matches at 9 bases. V shed 8 bases, J shed 2 bases, and the junction held 8 bases outside the gene matches. The CDR3 contains 15 residues. Germline-derived CDR1 and CDR2 are SEHNR and FQNEAQ (reference sequence).

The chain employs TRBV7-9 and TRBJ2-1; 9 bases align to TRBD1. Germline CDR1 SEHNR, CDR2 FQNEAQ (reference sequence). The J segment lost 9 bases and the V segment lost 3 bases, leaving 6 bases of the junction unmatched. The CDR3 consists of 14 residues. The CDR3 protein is CASSFGTGFSEQFF. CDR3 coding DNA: TGTGCCAGCAGCTTCGGGACAGGGTTTTCTGAGCAGTTCTTC.